This T cell receptor (beta chain) was observed in a study of CD4 T cells in relation to SARS-CoV-2 and coronaviruses. The repertoire was sequenced with immunoSEQ multiplex PCR; TCRdb's copy has only in-frame clones and lacks some. The table shows roughly 30,000 clones, with 70% to 80% occurring only once. Notes on this clone: Its target is not known.

Germline V gene sequence: CDR1 LGHNA, CDR2 YSLEER. The CDR3 loop spans 18 amino acids. Trimming took 4 bases from V and 1 from J; bases not matched to a gene: 14. The unexposed donors gave CD4+ T cells in about 2010-2019, prior to COVID-19. Isolation of CD4+ T cells took place after approximately 11 days in culture. Specimen: CD4+ T cells from PBMCs, cultured in vitro. This chain joins TRBV4-3 and TRBJ2-7; 9 positions agree with TRBD1. This TCR was sampled from a human donor in good health. DNA of the CDR3: TGCGCCAGCAGCCTCCAAGTGGGAGGACAGGGGACTTCCTACGAGCAGTACTTC. The encoded protein is CASSLQVGGQGTSYEQYF.